A selection of T cell receptor beta chains follows, all from one sample in a study of cytomegalovirus exposure and HLA in healthy donors. The data were produced by immunoSEQ multiplex PCR, yet TCRdb's version contains in-frame clones alone and is incomplete. The repertoire holds 120,000 or so clones, with about nine tenths as singletons. The source material was PBMCs. Every receptor here comes from a man between 18 and 35 years old in good health and CMV-seropositive. CDR3s include the opening cysteine and the closing phenylalanine or tryptophan. The D gene is left open where the match is weak. Size is omitted from some rows. Given values are once, few, many or a class for expanded clones.

cdr3_nt,cdr3_aa,j_call,v_call,d_call,clone_size
TGTGCCAGCAGTGACCGTCGAAAGGGGCGAGATACGCAGTATTTT,CASSDRRKGRDTQYF,TRBJ2-3,TRBV28,NA,NA
TGTGCCAGCAGCTTGGGGGACAGGGGACGGAATCAGCCCCAGCATTTT,CASSLGDRGRNQPQHF,TRBJ1-5,TRBV7-9,TRBD1,NA
TGCGCCAGCAGTGAGGGGCGGGGGGGCCACGAGCAGTACTTC,CASSEGRGGHEQYF,TRBJ2-7,TRBV10-2,TRBD2,NA
TGTGCCAGCAGCTCGCAACGGAACACCATATATTTT,CASSSQRNTIYF,TRBJ1-3,TRBV7-2,NA,NA
TGCGCCAGCAGCTACACCTTGGACAGGGGGTCCCCCTACGAGCAGTACTTC,CASSYTLDRGSPYEQYF,TRBJ2-7,TRBV4-3,TRBD1,NA
TGTGCCAGCAGCTTCCTTGGACAGGGGGCGCCGAACACTGAAGCTTTCTTT,CASSFLGQGAPNTEAFF,TRBJ1-1,TRBV7-8,TRBD1,NA
TGTGCCAGCAGTGTGGAGGGTTACGAGCAGTACTTC,CASSVEGYEQYF,TRBJ2-7,TRBV2,NA,NA
TGTGCCTGGAGTGCGGACAAGTTTTCGAACACTGAAGCTTTCTTT,CAWSADKFSNTEAFF,TRBJ1-1,TRBV30,NA,NA
TGTGCCAGCAGCGTAGGCCGGGGGATACAAGAGACCCAGTACTTC,CASSVGRGIQETQYF,TRBJ2-5,TRBV9,NA,NA
TGCAGCGTACAGGGGGCAGGGGAGACCCAGTACTTC,CSVQGAGETQYF,TRBJ2-5,TRBV29-1,TRBD1,NA
TGTGCCAGCAGCTTACCTGCGGGGGCTGAAGCTTTCTTT,CASSLPAGAEAFF,TRBJ1-1,TRBV7-8,NA,NA
TGTGCCATCAGTGAGGGGCCTAGCAATCAGCCCCAGCATTTT,CAISEGPSNQPQHF,TRBJ1-5,TRBV10-3,NA,NA
TGTGCCAGCAGCCTCTGGGACAGGGGGCAAGAACTGTTTTTT,CASSLWDRGQELFF,TRBJ1-4,TRBV4-2,TRBD1,few
TGTGCCAGCAGCCCAGTCCTCAGGGACAGGGGGTTTGGCTACACCTTC,CASSPVLRDRGFGYTF,TRBJ1-2,TRBV11-2,TRBD1,few
TGTGCCACCAAACTGGGTAGCAGTGGGGAGACCCAGTACTTC,CATKLGSSGETQYF,TRBJ2-5,TRBV2,NA,NA
TGTGCCATCAGCGATGGGGGGGTCAGCACAGATACGCAGTATTTT,CAISDGGVSTDTQYF,TRBJ2-3,TRBV10-3,TRBD2,NA
TGTGCCAGCAGCTTTGACGGCGTACCGACAGCCCGTGCTTTCTTT,CASSFDGVPTARAFF,TRBJ1-1,TRBV5-8,NA,NA
TGTGCCAGCAGCTTTTACAGGGGGGTCGTTGAGCAGTACTTC,CASSFYRGVVEQYF,TRBJ2-7,TRBV7-8,TRBD1,NA
TGCGCCAGCAGTGATAATCGGACAGGGGACGGGGAGCTGTTTTTT,CASSDNRTGDGELFF,TRBJ2-2,TRBV10-1,TRBD1,NA
TGCGCCAGCTTCCCCCAGGGAAACACAGATACGCAGTATTTT,CASFPQGNTDTQYF,TRBJ2-3,TRBV10-2,NA,NA
TGTGCCAGCAGTTCCTCGACAGGCTCTAACGCCATCTACGAGCAGTACTTC,CASSSSTGSNAIYEQYF,TRBJ2-7,TRBV27,NA,NA
TGTGCCAGCTCTGCCGTCCCGTGGCGGGGGGACTTGTCCTACGAGCAGTACTTC,CASSAVPWRGDLSYEQYF,TRBJ2-7,TRBV18,TRBD2,NA
TGTGCCAGCAGCCCAGGGCGTAGGCCTACCTACGAGCAGTACTTC,CASSPGRRPTYEQYF,TRBJ2-7,TRBV6-6,NA,few
TGTGCCAGTCGCGGACAGTGGGGAGAGACCCAGTACTTC,CASRGQWGETQYF,TRBJ2-5,TRBV2,NA,NA
TGTGCCAGTAGTATAGGCGGAGGGCAGACCTACGAGCAGTACTTC,CASSIGGGQTYEQYF,TRBJ2-7,TRBV19,NA,NA
TGTGCCAGCAGCATGTGTTTGAGGGACAGGGGGTCTCGAAGCTATGGCTACACCTTC,CASSMCLRDRGSRSYGYTF,TRBJ1-2,TRBV21-1,NA,NA
TGTGCCAGTAGTATCGGGACAGGGCATTCACCCCTCCACTTT,CASSIGTGHSPLHF,TRBJ1-6,TRBV19,TRBD1,NA